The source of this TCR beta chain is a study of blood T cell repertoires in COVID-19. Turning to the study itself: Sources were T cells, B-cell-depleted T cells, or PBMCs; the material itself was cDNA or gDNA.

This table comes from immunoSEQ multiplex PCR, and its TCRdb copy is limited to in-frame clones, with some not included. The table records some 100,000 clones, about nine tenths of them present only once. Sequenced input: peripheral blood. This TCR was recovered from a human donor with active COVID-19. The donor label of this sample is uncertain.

CDR3 residues: CSVDSGGASFPYEQYF. CDR3 nucleotide sequence: TGCAGCGTTGACTCAGGGGGCGCTAGCTTTCCCTACGAGCAGTACTTC. The gene calls are TRBV29-1 and TRBJ2-7, with TRBD1 matching 8 bases. J lost 2 bases, V lost 3 bases, and 12 bases had no gene match. This CDR3 comprises 16 residues. CDR1 and CDR2 (germline): SQVTM, ANQGSEA.